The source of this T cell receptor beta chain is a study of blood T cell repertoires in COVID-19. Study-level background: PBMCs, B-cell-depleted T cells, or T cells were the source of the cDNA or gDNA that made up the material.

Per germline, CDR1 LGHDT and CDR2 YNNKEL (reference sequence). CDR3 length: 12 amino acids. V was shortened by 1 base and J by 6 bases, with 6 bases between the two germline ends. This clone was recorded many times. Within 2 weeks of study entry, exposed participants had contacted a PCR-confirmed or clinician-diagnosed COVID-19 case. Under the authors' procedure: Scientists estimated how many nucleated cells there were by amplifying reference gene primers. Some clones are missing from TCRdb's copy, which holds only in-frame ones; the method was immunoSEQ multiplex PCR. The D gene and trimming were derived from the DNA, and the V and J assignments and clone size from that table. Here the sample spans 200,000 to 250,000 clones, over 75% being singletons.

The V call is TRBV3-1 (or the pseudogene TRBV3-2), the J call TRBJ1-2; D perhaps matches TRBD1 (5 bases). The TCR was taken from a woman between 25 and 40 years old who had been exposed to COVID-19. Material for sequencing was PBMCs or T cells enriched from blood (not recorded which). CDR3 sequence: CASSQGRDGYTF. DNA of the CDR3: TGTGCCAGCAGCCAAGGCAGGGATGGCTACACCTTC.